This TCR beta chain is from a study of CD8 T cells in ankylosing spondylitis. This clonotype was counted a few times. Its antigen is as yet unknown. Whole-study findings and limits: Disease-linked clones were reportedly significantly enriched in matched ankylosing spondylitis synovial fluid. Blood from ankylosing spondylitis patients appeared to carry a characteristic roughly 8-variant TCR beta motif.

V lost 6 bases to trimming and J lost 4 bases, with 13 bases between them. This CDR3 contains 14 residues. It was by quantitative 5'-RACE with molecular barcodes that TCR beta libraries were made. MiXCR, run by TCRdb on the 5' RACE reads, gives a single entry per CDR3 protein. The sample lists about 150,000 distinct CDR3 sequences, around two fifths occurring once. Sequenced sample: synovial fluid, either unsorted or a sorted T cell fraction (not recorded which). The chain has TRBV12-3 or TRBV12-4 and TRBJ1-3, with D possibly matching TRBD1 (6 bases). This clonotype was sampled from a male donor with ankylosing spondylitis. CDR3 nucleotides: TGTGCCAGCAGAAAACAGGGTAAAGGAAACACCATATATTTT. It specifies CASRKQGKGNTIYF.